Below are 9 T cell receptor beta chains sequenced from a single sample in a study of blood T cell repertoires in COVID-19. Here immunoSEQ multiplex PCR was the method, and the copy in TCRdb shows in-frame clones only, minus some. This table holds about 62,000 clones, 70% to 90% found once. Sequencing used peripheral blood. The source of these receptors is a man between 65 and 80 years old with acute or convalescent COVID-19.

The chain carries TRBV11-1 and TRBJ1-1, with 10 bases matching TRBD1. V trimming: 5 bases; J trimming: 6 bases; junction bases outside the gene matches: 9. CDR3 length equals 15 residues. CDR1 is SGHAT, CDR2 FQDESV, per germline (reference sequence). The CDR3 bases are TGTGCCAGCAGCGCTTGGACAGGGGGGGGCCCTGAAGCTTTCTTT. It translates to CASSAWTGGGPEAFF.

This CDR3 is CASSESPAEAFF. The CDR3 nucleotides are TGTGCCAGCAGTGAATCTCCGGCTGAAGCTTTCTTT. The chain recombines TRBV2 with TRBJ1-1; no definite D call. V was trimmed by 2 bases and J by 6 bases, leaving 7 bases between them. Germline CDR1 and CDR2: SNHLY and FYNNEI. CDR3 size: 12 residues.

This clone was seen only a few times. The rearrangement links TRBV27 to TRBJ1-2; TRBD1 agrees at 8 bases. Germline V lookup: CDR1 MNHEY, CDR2 SMNVEV (reference sequence). The CDR3 sequence is 13 residues long. The V gene end was trimmed by 3 bases and the J gene end by 8 bases; junction bases not matched to a gene: 5. The CDR3, as DNA: TGTGCCAGCAGTTTCTACAGGGGGTCGGGCTACACCTTC. It is translated as CASSFYRGSGYTF.

The chain uses TRBV24-1 and TRBJ2-2; 7 positions agree with TRBD1. CDR1 is KGHDR, CDR2 SFDVKD, per germline. The CDR3 runs to 16 residues. Losses at the gene ends were 3 bases for V and 0 bases for J; bases not matched to a gene: 3. This CDR3 is CATSDRTGSNTGELFF. The CDR3 DNA reads TGTGCCACCAGTGATCGGACAGGTTCGAACACCGGGGAGCTGTTTTTT.

The rearrangement uses TRBV5-8 and TRBJ1-5; D possibly corresponds to TRBD1 (6 bases). Trimming stripped 2 bases from V and 6 bases from J, with 9 bases between. The CDR3 consists of 13 residues. Germline CDR1 SGHTS, CDR2 YDEGEE. CDR3 amino acids: CASSLQGGQPQHF. The CDR3 DNA reads as TGTGCCAGCAGCTTACAGGGCGGTCAGCCCCAGCATTTT.

This chain joins TRBV14 and TRBJ2-7, with D possibly TRBD2 on 6 matching bases. CDR1 SGHDN and CDR2 FVKESK come from the germline V gene. CDR3 size: 15 residues. V shed 4 bases and J shed 7 bases, with 20 bases lying between them. CDR3: CASSRGQGDFWEQYF. The CDR3 coding sequence is TGTGCCAGCAGCCGTGGACAAGGGGACTTTTGGGAGCAGTACTTC.

The rearrangement joins TRBV19 to TRBJ2-1; 7 nucleotides agree with TRBD1. V was clipped by 9 bases and J by 4 bases; unmatched bases: 6. Per the germline V gene, CDR1 is LNHDA and CDR2 is SQIVND (reference sequence). CDR3 length: 13 amino acids. CDR3 sequence reads: CASTGTVYNEQFF. The CDR3, as DNA: TGTGCCAGCACCGGGACAGTATACAATGAGCAGTTCTTC.

The chain recombines TRBV25-1 with TRBJ2-1, with 8 nucleotides matching TRBD1. The germline CDR1 and CDR2 sequences are MGHDK and SYGVNS. Losses at the gene ends were 4 bases for V and 5 bases for J; bases not matched to a gene: 10. The CDR3 totals 16 residues. The DNA for the CDR3 is TGTGCCAGCAGTGTTCGGACAGGGAGGTCAAACAATGAGCAGTTCTTC. Translated, it gives CASSVRTGRSNNEQFF.

Here the CDR3 DNA reads TGTGCCAGCAGCCTAACGGAGGTGAACACTGAAGCTTTCTTT. This codes for CASSLTEVNTEAFF. The chain carries TRBV7-9 and TRBJ1-1, with D uncertain. Trimming shortened V by 5 bases and J by 0 bases, and 10 bases separated the two germline ends. Germline V gene lookup returns CDR1 SEHNR and CDR2 FQNEAQ (reference sequence). The CDR3 has 14 amino acids. Full variable domain (rest looked up from reference TRBV7-9 and TRBJ1-1): DTGVSQNPRHKITKRGQNVTFRCDPISEHNRLYWYRQTLGQGPEFLTYFQNEAQLEKSRLLSDRFSAERPKGSFSTLEIQRTEQGDSAMYLCASSLTEVNTEAFFGQGTRLTVV.